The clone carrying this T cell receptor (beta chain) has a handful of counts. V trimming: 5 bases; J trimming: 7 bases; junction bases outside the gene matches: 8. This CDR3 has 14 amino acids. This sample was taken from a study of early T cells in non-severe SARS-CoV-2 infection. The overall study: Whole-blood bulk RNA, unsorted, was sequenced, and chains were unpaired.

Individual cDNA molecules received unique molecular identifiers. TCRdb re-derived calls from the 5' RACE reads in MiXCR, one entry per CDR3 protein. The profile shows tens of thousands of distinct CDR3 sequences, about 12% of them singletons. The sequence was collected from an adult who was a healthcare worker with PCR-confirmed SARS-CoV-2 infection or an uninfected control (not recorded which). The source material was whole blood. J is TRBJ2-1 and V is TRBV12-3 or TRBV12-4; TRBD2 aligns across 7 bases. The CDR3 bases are TGTGCCAGCAGTCCCCCCGGGGGAGGGAATGAGCAGTTCTTC. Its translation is CASSPPGGGNEQFF.